Sequencing of this T cell receptor beta chain was carried out in a study of human T cells and chemical hapten exposure. Germline V gene sequence: CDR1 SGHRS, CDR2 YFSETQ. The CDR3 covers 16 residues. Trimming cost V 4 bases and J 0 bases; bases outside gene matches: 6. Time point noted: patch test 2, 6 weeks after DPC sensitization. The treatment: therapeutic diphenylcyclopropenone sensitization with weekly scalp DPC. Blood sampling preceded each patch test application. What the library attached to individual cDNA molecules were unique molecular identifiers. Each CDR3 protein is one row after TCRdb ran MiXCR on the RACE reads. This sample carries under 450,000 distinct CDR3 sequences, about 6.3% of them seen once, and the ten largest clones take under 7%.

The receptor's source is a woman aged 18-35 years with alopecia areata. Some clones in this sample may be carry-over from other donors' samples. The material sequenced was whole blood, taken in connection with sensitization to the hapten diphenylcyclopropenone (DPC). The gene calls are TRBV5-1 and TRBJ1-3, with 8 positions matching TRBD1. This CDR3 reads CASSTGTGDSGNTIYF. In DNA form, the CDR3 reads TGCGCCAGCAGCACCGGGACAGGAGACTCTGGAAACACCATATATTTT.